The present T cell receptor (beta chain) was sequenced within a study of blood T cell repertoires in COVID-19. Study-level background: Collection of acute and convalescent COVID-19 samples took place in the United States, Italy and Spain.

In the authors' workflow: Scientists estimated how many nucleated cells there were by amplifying reference gene primers. Produced via immunoSEQ multiplex PCR; TCRdb's table is partial and in-frame only. From that table come the V and J calls and clone size; the DNA was used to work out D and trimming. Among hundreds of thousands of clones listed, 87% were seen once. CDR3 length: 15 amino acids. Trimming shortened V by 8 bases and J by 2 bases, and 13 bases separated the two germline ends. Per the germline V gene, CDR1 is SEHNR and CDR2 is FQNEAQ (reference sequence). Recruitment covered about two dozen US areas and drew participants whose ages spanned roughly 18 to 95 years. Clinical history reported by participants formed the basis on which cohorts were assigned.

The specimen sequenced was PBMCs or T cells enriched from blood (not recorded which). The chain carries TRBV7-9 and TRBJ2-6, with TRBD1 as a possible D gene (5 bases). The sequence was obtained from a woman between 18 and 29 years old who had recovered from COVID-19. The CDR3 coding sequence is TGTGCCAGCGGATTCCCAGGGACTGGGGCCAACGTCCTGACTTTC. Residues: CASGFPGTGANVLTF. The entire variable domain, with the rest obtained from reference TRBV7-9 and TRBJ2-6, is as follows: DTGVSQNPRHKITKRGQNVTFRCDPISEHNRLYWYRQTLGQGPEFLTYFQNEAQLEKSRLLSDRFSAERPKGSFSTLEIQRTEQGDSAMYLCASGFPGTGANVLTFGAGSRLTVL.